This TCR beta chain was recorded in a study of radiotherapy plus CTLA-4 blockade in lung cancer. About this clone: Its antigen is not identified.

CDR1 is MDHEN, CDR2 SYDVKM, per germline. After removal of 6 bases from V and 2 bases from J, the junction contained 6 bases not matched to a gene. The CDR3 runs 15 residues. Sequenced by immunoSEQ multiplex PCR; TCRdb stores in-frame clones only, minus some. Of fewer than 90,000 clones in the sample, roughly 80% were seen once. Study results and limitations: Radiotherapy with ipilimumab was followed by blood expansion of tumor-derived clones.

The rearrangement uses TRBV28 and TRBJ1-5; 8 bases are a match to TRBD1. The receptor comes from a human donor with non-small cell lung cancer who had stable disease on radiotherapy plus ipilimumab. The starting material was peripheral blood, obtained from a patient treated with radiotherapy plus ipilimumab. CDR3 amino acids: CASRKTGGGNQPQHF. In DNA, the CDR3 is TGTGCCAGCAGGAAAACAGGGGGGGGCAATCAGCCCCAGCATTTT.